This record covers a single TCR beta chain. This sample is drawn from a study of blood T cell repertoires in COVID-19. Study in general: Material from acute and convalescent COVID-19 was sourced from the United States, Italy and Spain. From T cells, B-cell-depleted T cells, or PBMCs came the material, which was cDNA or gDNA.

In the original workflow: Cell counts per sample came from amplifying reference gene primers. Repertoires were generated with immunoSEQ multiplex PCR, while TCRdb's copy carries only in-frame clones and drops some. V and J calls and clone size come straight from that table; D and trimming were deduced from the DNA. The sample holds 65,000 to 80,000 clones, around nine tenths seen once. Germline V CDR1 and CDR2: LGHDT, YNNKEL (reference sequence). The CDR3 spans 12 residues. Trimming left V 1 base short and J 7 bases short, with 7 bases between. The J gene is TRBJ2-5, the V gene TRBV3-1 (or the pseudogene TRBV3-2); possible D gene TRBD2, 6 bases. Input material: peripheral blood. The sequence came from a man between 65 and 85 years old with active or convalescent COVID-19. CDR3 in amino acids: CASSQGGGTQYF. The DNA for the CDR3 is TGTGCCAGCAGCCAAGGGGGAGGGACCCAGTACTTC.